This TCR beta chain was recovered during a study of sequential checkpoint blockade in melanoma. Study background: Each arm's sequence ended with maintenance nivolumab.

Assay: immunoSEQ multiplex PCR; the TCRdb copy retains only in-frame clones and omits some. This sample has 9,500 to 11,000 clones; about 81% occur once, and the top ten carry about 10%. The V end lost 6 bases, the J end lost 5 bases, and 13 bases lay between the germline ends. CDR1 is LNHDA and CDR2 is SQIVND in the germline V gene (reference sequence). The length of the CDR3 is 14 residues. The treatment is: randomized to nivolumab then ipilimumab (arm A) or the reverse (arm B). This clone is medium-sized (0.01 to 0.1%) within its sample. The source is a human donor with melanoma. Source: CD8+ T cells sorted from blood (inferred from file names), taken from a patient given nivolumab and ipilimumab in sequence. V and J are TRBV19 and TRBJ2-2; a possible D gene is TRBD2 (7 bases). The CDR3 DNA reads TGTGCCAGTAGCGAGGGGAGGGGGACCGGGGAGCTGTTTTTT. Its translation is CASSEGRGTGELFF.